This T cell receptor delta chain was recorded in a study of Vδ1+ human thymocytes. This clone was observed a handful of times. Its antigen remains unidentified. The template was reverse-transcribed extracted RNA. Pooled V-gene forward primers with one constant-region reverse primer generated the CDR3 amplicons by multiplex PCR. TCRdb repeated clone calling on the multiplex PCR reads with CATT. The sample yields fewer than 25,000 delta-chain clones, around 7.9% seen once. The V end was cut by 1 base, the J end by 0 bases, with 30 bases between. CDR1 TSWWSYY and CDR2 QGS come from the germline V gene. The CDR3 covers 22 residues. The study, taken as a whole, reports: Highly polyclonal TRG and TRD repertoires with Gaussian CDR3 length distributions appeared in thymus.

Material: Vdelta1+ gamma-delta thymocytes from the thymus. This sample's subset: FACS-sorted CD3+ TCRalphabeta- TCRVdelta1+ TCRVdelta2- thymocytes. This clonotype was sampled from a child under two years old who had congenital heart surgery. The V call is TRDV1, the J call TRDJ1; D is tentatively TRDD2 or TRDD3 (6 bases each). CDR3: CALGEPPFPSYRGDQNTDKLIF. In nucleotides, the CDR3 is TGTGCTCTTGGGGAACCTCCATTCCCCTCCTACAGAGGGGATCAAAACACCGATAAACTCATCTTT.